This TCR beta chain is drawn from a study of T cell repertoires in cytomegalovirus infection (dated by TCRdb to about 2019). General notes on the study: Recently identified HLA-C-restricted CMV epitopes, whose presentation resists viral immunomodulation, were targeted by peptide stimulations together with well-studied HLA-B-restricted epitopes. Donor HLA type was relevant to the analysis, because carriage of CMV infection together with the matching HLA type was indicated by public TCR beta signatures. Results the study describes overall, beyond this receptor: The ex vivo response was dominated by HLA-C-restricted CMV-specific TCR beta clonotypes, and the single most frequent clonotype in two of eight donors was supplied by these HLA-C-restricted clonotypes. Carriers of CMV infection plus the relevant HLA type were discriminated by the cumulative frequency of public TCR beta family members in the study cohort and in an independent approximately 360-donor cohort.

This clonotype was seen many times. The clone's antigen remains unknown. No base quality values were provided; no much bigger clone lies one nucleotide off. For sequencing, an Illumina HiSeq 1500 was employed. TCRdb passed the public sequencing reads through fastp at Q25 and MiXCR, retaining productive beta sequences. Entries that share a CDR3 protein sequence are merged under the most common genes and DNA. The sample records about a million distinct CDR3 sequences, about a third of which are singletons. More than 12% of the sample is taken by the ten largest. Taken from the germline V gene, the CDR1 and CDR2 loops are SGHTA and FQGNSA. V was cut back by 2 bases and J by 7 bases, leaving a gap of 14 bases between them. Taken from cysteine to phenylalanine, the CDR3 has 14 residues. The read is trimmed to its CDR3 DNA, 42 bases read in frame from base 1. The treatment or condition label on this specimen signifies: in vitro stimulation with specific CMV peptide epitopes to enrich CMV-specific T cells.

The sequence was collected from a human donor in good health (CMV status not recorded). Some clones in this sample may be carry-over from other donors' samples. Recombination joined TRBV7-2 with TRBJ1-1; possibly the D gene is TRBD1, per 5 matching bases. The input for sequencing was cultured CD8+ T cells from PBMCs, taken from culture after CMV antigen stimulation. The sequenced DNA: TGTGCCAGCAGCTTAACCCGGGGCCCTAATGAAGCTTTCTTT. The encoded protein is CASSLTRGPNEAFF.